This T cell receptor beta chain was sequenced in a study of tumor and adjacent non-tumor tissue in lung cancer. Study details: Patients were aged about 30 to 85, around ten men and a handful of women, stage I to III. Each sample yielded 3.9 million or so productive TCRbeta reads on average. Study-level points and caveats: Normal lung showed higher cumulative top 100 clone frequency than tumor.

The library came from three nested PCR rounds adapted from ARM-PCR protocols. One entry per CDR3 protein results from TCRdb running MiXCR on the multiplex PCR reads. The sample comprises fewer than 90,000 distinct CDR3 sequences, 65% to 80% of which are singletons, and just over 20% rests with the top ten. CDR3 length equals 17 residues. The V and J ends lost 5 bases and 0 bases respectively, with 16 bases between them. Germline V CDR1 and CDR2: MNHEY, SVGEGT. As to this clonotype: What it binds is unknown. The CDR3 carries no conserved terminal phenylalanine or tryptophan, so it likely arises from a read error.

The template was RNA from unsorted bulk tissue. More than 3 cm separated this lung sample from the edge of the tumor. Chemotherapy-naive patients with new lung cancer underwent thoracic surgery in China, August–late 2014. The sample taken for sequencing was distant non-tumor lung tissue. The chain has TRBV6-2 or TRBV6-3 and TRBJ2-2; D may match TRBD1 or TRBD2 (5 bases each). This receptor was identified in a woman in her fifties or sixties with non-small cell lung cancer. CDR3 in amino acids: CASSASSGTANTGELFL. The CDR3 DNA reads TGTGCCAGCAGTGCAAGCTCCGGGACGGCGAACACCGGGGAGCTGTTTCTT.